This entry lists 22 T cell receptor beta chains sequenced from one sample in a study of blood T cell repertoires in COVID-19. Libraries were prepared by immunoSEQ multiplex PCR; TCRdb keeps only in-frame clonotypes and omits some of them. The sample includes 270,000 or so clones, approximately 84% of them seen just once. Sequenced sample: peripheral blood. Source of these receptors: a human donor in a cohort sampled during active COVID-19.

The chain combines TRBV5-6 with TRBJ1-1; D possibly corresponds to TRBD1 (6 bases). Germline CDR1 is SGHDT and CDR2 is YYEEEE. Trimming shortened V by 2 bases and J by 1 base, and 9 bases separated the two germline ends. The CDR3 is made up of 14 amino acids. In nucleotides, the CDR3 is TGTGCCAGCAGCTTAACAGGGAGGAACACTGAAGCTTTCTTT. It codes for CASSLTGRNTEAFF.

This chain joins TRBV18 and TRBJ1-2, with TRBD1 as a possible D gene (5 bases). CDR3 length: 14 amino acids. V lost 0 bases to trimming and J lost 0 bases, with 5 bases between them. Germline CDR1 and CDR2: KGHSH and LQKENI. The CDR3 region is CASSPPTANYGYTF. CDR3 coding DNA: TGTGCCAGCTCACCACCGACAGCTAACTATGGCTACACCTTC.

V gene TRBV5-1 combines with J gene TRBJ2-7, with 8 nucleotides matching TRBD2. CDR3 length equals 15 residues. CDR1 and CDR2 from the germline V gene are SGHRS and YFSETQ. J gave up 2 bases and V 0 bases, and 4 bases lay outside the gene matches. In DNA, the CDR3 is TGCGCCAGCAGCTTGGGAGCGGGAGCTGCCTACGAGCAGTACTTC. Its protein is CASSLGAGAAYEQYF. Variable domain in full (rest from reference TRBV5-1 and TRBJ2-7): KAGVTQTPRYLIKTRGQQVTLSCSPISGHRSVSWYQQTPGQGLQFLFEYFSETQRNKGNFPGRFSGRQFSNSRSEMNVSTLELGDSALYLCASSLGAGAAYEQYFGPGTRLTVT.

V usage is TRBV7-2 and J usage is TRBJ1-1; D call uncertain. CDR1 SGHTA and CDR2 FQGNSA come from the germline V gene. The CDR3 totals 13 residues. Trimming left V 4 bases short and J 0 bases short, with 6 bases between. The CDR3 DNA reads as TGTGCCAGCAGCTCCTTATTGAACACTGAAGCTTTCTTT. Protein sequence: CASSSLLNTEAFF.

The chain carries TRBV7-2 and TRBJ2-6; D unresolved. This CDR3 has 14 residues. Germline CDR1 SGHTA, CDR2 FQGNSA. V was clipped by 5 bases and J by 7 bases, with 12 bases between them. The CDR3 sequence is CASSPQLRANVLTF. CDR3 in DNA: TGTGCCAGCAGCCCACAACTAAGAGCCAACGTCCTGACTTTC.

This chain joins TRBV27 and TRBJ2-5; 11 positions match TRBD2. The CDR3 is 17 amino acids. Germline V gives CDR1 MNHEY, CDR2 SMNVEV (reference sequence). J was trimmed by 7 bases and V by 5 bases; bases with no gene match: 15. CDR3 region: CASSLRSTSGDGGTQYF. DNA for the CDR3: TGTGCCAGCAGTCTCCGATCGACTAGCGGGGATGGAGGGACCCAGTACTTC.

This clone was counted a few times. The V and J genes are TRBV3-1 (or the pseudogene TRBV3-2) and TRBJ1-1, with D hard to call. Germline V gene data show CDR1 as LGHDT and CDR2 as YNNKEL (reference sequence). The V and J ends lost 4 bases and 7 bases respectively, with 19 bases between them. The CDR3 consists of 15 residues. The CDR3 loop reads CASSLPLPGYGEAFF. The CDR3 DNA reads TGTGCCAGCAGCCTCCCCCTGCCCGGGTATGGTGAAGCTTTCTTT.

This chain connects TRBV7-9 to TRBJ2-1; 13 nucleotides line up with TRBD2. This CDR3 is 16 amino acids long. The V and J ends lost 5 bases and 12 bases, in that order; junction bases with no gene match: 13. Germline V CDR1 and CDR2: SEHNR, FQNEAQ (reference sequence). The CDR3 coding sequence is TGTGCCAGCAGCCCACGGACTAGCGGGGGATCGGATGGGCAGTTCTTC. This encodes CASSPRTSGGSDGQFF.

This chain links TRBV27 with TRBJ2-7, with 10 nucleotides matching TRBD1. Unmatched junction bases numbered 10, after V lost 6 bases and J lost 5 bases. The CDR3 covers 15 residues. CDR1 MNHEY and CDR2 SMNVEV come from the germline V gene (reference sequence). CDR3 amino acids: CASRISGQGSHEQYF. DNA for the CDR3: TGTGCCAGCAGAATATCGGGACAGGGGTCCCACGAGCAGTACTTC.

The chain is built from TRBV27 and TRBJ1-3; D uncertain. Germline CDR1 reads MNHEY; CDR2 reads SMNVEV (reference sequence). V was shortened by 5 bases and J by 3 bases, with 8 bases between the two germline ends. This CDR3 is 13 amino acids long. CDR3 residues: CASSTSGGNTIYF. CDR3 DNA sequence: TGTGCCAGCAGTACCTCGGGTGGAAACACCATATATTTT.

The rearrangement uses TRBV5-1 and TRBJ2-2; 9 nucleotides agree with TRBD1. Germline V gene lookup returns CDR1 SGHRS and CDR2 YFSETQ. The length of the CDR3 is 15 residues. V shed 4 bases, J shed 6 bases, and the junction held 7 bases outside the gene matches. In DNA form, the CDR3 reads TGCGCCAGCAGCGTAACAGGGGGCTTCTCCGGGGAGCTGTTTTTT. Its protein product is CASSVTGGFSGELFF.

This clone was seen a few times. The rearrangement uses TRBV7-8 and TRBJ1-5; D ambiguous. The CDR3 has 16 amino acids. The germline V gene has CDR1 SGHVS and CDR2 FQNEAQ. V was cut by 4 bases and J by 3 bases, with 16 bases left in between. The CDR3 here is CASSSPRENLNQPQHF. Here the CDR3 DNA reads TGTGCCAGCAGCTCCCCGAGAGAAAACCTCAATCAGCCCCAGCATTTT.

The chain employs TRBV6-1 and TRBJ2-5; 10 nucleotides agree with TRBD1. The ends lost 2 bases at V and 1 base at J; junction bases unmatched: 1. Germline lookup yields CDR1 MNHNS and CDR2 SASEGT. CDR3 length: 15 residues. CDR3 loop: CASSEWTGGQETQYF. The CDR3 bases are TGTGCCAGCAGTGAATGGACAGGGGGCCAAGAGACCCAGTACTTC.

The chain carries TRBV5-6 and TRBJ2-6; a weak D match, TRBD1 (6 bases). CDR1 SGHDT and CDR2 YYEEEE come from the germline V gene. Trimming stripped 0 bases from V and 4 bases from J, with 14 bases between. The CDR3 sequence is 17 residues long. CDR3 in amino acids: CASSLEGQLPGANVLTF. The CDR3 bases are TGTGCCAGCAGCTTGGAGGGACAACTGCCAGGGGCCAACGTCCTGACTTTC. Complete variable domain (other parts from reference TRBV5-6 and TRBJ2-6): DAGVTQSPTHLIKTRGQQVTLRCSPKSGHDTVSWYQQALGQGPQFIFQYYEEEERQRGNFPDRFSGHQFPNYSSELNVNALLLGDSALYLCASSLEGQLPGANVLTFGAGSRLTVL.

This clone was observed a handful of times. The chain employs TRBV25-1 and TRBJ1-2; D unresolved. With 2 bases removed from V and 2 bases from J, the gap between germline ends came to 9 bases. CDR3 length: 14 residues. The germline CDR1 and CDR2 sequences are MGHDK and SYGVNS. The CDR3 DNA reads TGTGCCAGCAGTGAACTGGCACCCAACTATGGCTACACCTTC. Protein: CASSELAPNYGYTF.

For the CDR3, the DNA is TGTGCCAGCAGCGCGGGGACAGTTCCCTCCTACGAGCAGTACTTC. Amino acids: CASSAGTVPSYEQYF. V gene TRBV5-4 combines with J gene TRBJ2-7; weak D call: TRBD1 (7 bases). Trimming took off 4 bases at V and 0 bases at J, with 14 bases between the two ends. CDR3 length: 15 amino acids. Germline-derived CDR1 and CDR2 are SGHNT and YYREEE (reference sequence).

Worth noting for this clone: Other DNA sequences from this sample encode an identical CDR3 as well. The chain recombines TRBV5-6 with TRBJ1-2, with TRBD1 matching over 7 bases. The V segment lost 0 bases and the J segment 8 bases; nucleotides outside the gene matches: 1. Germline CDR1 SGHDT, CDR2 YYEEEE. The CDR3 totals 12 residues. For the CDR3, the DNA is TGTGCCAGCAGCTTGGGACAGGGCGGCTACACCTTC. Amino acid sequence: CASSLGQGGYTF.

About this clone itself: The same CDR3 can be traced to other DNA sequences in this sample. The gene calls are TRBV27 and TRBJ2-1; 11 bases are a match to TRBD2. The CDR3 has 14 residues. V trimming: 8 bases; J trimming: 1 base; junction bases outside the gene matches: 1. Germline CDR1 is MNHEY and CDR2 is SMNVEV (reference sequence). In DNA form, the CDR3 reads TGTGCCAGCCGACTAGCGGGGTCCTACAATGAGCAGTTCTTC. Residues: CASRLAGSYNEQFF.

V is TRBV6-5 and J is TRBJ1-1, with D possibly matching TRBD1 (6 bases). The ends were cut back, 11 bases at V and 0 bases at J, with 19 bases in the middle. This CDR3 is 15 amino acids long. Germline V gene data show CDR1 as MNHEY and CDR2 as SVGAGI. CDR3 residues: CAARPVGALNTEAFF. CDR3 nucleotides: TGTGCCGCACGCCCCGTGGGGGCCCTGAACACTGAAGCTTTCTTT.

This rearrangement joins TRBV27 to TRBJ2-1; D remains ambiguous. CDR3 length: 15 residues. V was clipped by 6 bases and J by 0 bases, with 12 bases between them. Per germline, CDR1 MNHEY and CDR2 SMNVEV (reference sequence). The CDR3 spells CASSTARSSYNEQFF. In DNA form, the CDR3 reads TGTGCCAGCAGCACTGCCCGAAGCTCCTACAATGAGCAGTTCTTC.

The chain employs TRBV11-2 and TRBJ2-1; TRBD1 might be the D (5 bases). Trimming removed 2 bases at V and 5 bases at J, with 13 bases between. This CDR3 spans 15 amino acids. Germline lookup yields CDR1 SGHAT and CDR2 FQNNGV. CDR3: CASSLQGPMDNEQFF. CDR3 in DNA: TGTGCCAGCAGCTTACAGGGCCCGATGGACAATGAGCAGTTCTTC.

A few counts support this clone. This sequence joins TRBV12-3 or TRBV12-4 and TRBJ2-7; D is perhaps TRBD2 (5 bases). V was shortened by 3 bases and J by 3 bases, with 9 bases between the two germline ends. This CDR3 contains 13 residues. The CDR3 DNA reads TGTGCCAGCAGTTTGACGACTAACTACGAGCAGTACTTC. Its translation: CASSLTTNYEQYF.